The 9 T cell receptor beta chains listed next were all sequenced from one sample in a study of regulatory T cells in long-lasting Graves disease. Time point noted: persistent/refractory GD, antithyroid drugs over 5 years with positive TRAb. PBMC-extracted RNA yielded the TCR library. According to the study, TCR beta libraries were built with iRepertoire HTBI primers and CDR3-region Arm-PCR. TCRdb redid the calling of the multiplex PCR reads with MiXCR, one entry per CDR3 protein. Among roughly 300,000 distinct CDR3 sequences listed, around 20% were seen once. The sequenced sample was peripheral blood mononuclear cells (PBMCs), obtained when the disease was refractory, from a patient treated with antithyroid drugs. The receptors originated from a female donor with Graves disease.

This clonotype has a count of ten or more. DNA of the CDR3: TGTGCCAGCAGCCCCCGGGATGGGAACACCGGGGAGCTGTTTTTT. This encodes CASSPRDGNTGELFF. J is TRBJ2-2 and V is TRBV7-2; possibly TRBD2 for D (5 bases). Germline V CDR1 and CDR2: SGHTA, FQGNSA. Trimming shortened V by 5 bases and J by 1 base, and 11 bases separated the two germline ends. The CDR3 has 15 residues.

This clonotype occurred a few times. The CDR3 bases are TGTGCCAGTAGTAAAGGGAAAGGCTATGGCTACACCTTC. It encodes CASSKGKGYGYTF. The rearrangement joins TRBV19 to TRBJ1-2, with D uncertain. V was cut by 4 bases and J by 4 bases, with 10 bases left in between. CDR3 size: 13 residues. Germline V gene lookup returns CDR1 LNHDA and CDR2 SQIVND (reference sequence).

This clonotype turned up a few times. This chain links TRBV19 with TRBJ1-2; 10 bases fit TRBD1. The CDR3 covers 14 residues. Germline V lookup: CDR1 LNHDA, CDR2 SQIVND (reference sequence). Trimming at V came to 7 bases and at J to 5 bases, leaving 7 bases not matched to a gene. The CDR3: CASTRTGGQYGYTF. The CDR3 region has the DNA TGTGCCAGTACCCGGACAGGGGGTCAGTATGGCTACACCTTC.

This sequence joins TRBV30 and TRBJ2-7; D is undetermined. The V gene's germline CDR1 is GTSNPN and CDR2 SVGIG (reference sequence). The CDR3 spans 14 residues. Trimming stripped 0 bases from V and 5 bases from J, with 14 bases between. The CDR3 bases are TGTGCCTGGAGTGTAGGCATAGGCGGCAACGAGCAGTACTTC. Protein product: CAWSVGIGGNEQYF.

CDR3 DNA: TGTGCCAGCCACAGGCGGGACACTGAAGCTTTCTTT. This sequence encodes CASHRRDTEAFF. The V and J genes are TRBV6-1 and TRBJ1-1, with D maybe TRBD1 (5 bases). V was shortened by 8 bases and J by 3 bases, with 10 bases between the two germline ends. There are 12 residues in the CDR3. Germline-derived CDR1 and CDR2 are MNHNS and SASEGT.

V is TRBV30 and J is TRBJ1-5; the D is unclear. The CDR3 totals 16 residues. V lost 1 base and J 4 bases, leaving 17 bases between the germline ends. CDR1 and CDR2 (germline): GTSNPN, SVGIG (reference sequence). CDR3 nucleotide sequence: TGTGCCTGGAGTGCGTCAGCAGGTCGTGGAAATCAGCCCCAGCATTTT. As protein: CAWSASAGRGNQPQHF.

As concerns this clonotype: This may arise from a read error, as a much more abundant clone is one base away. The chain couples TRBV11-3 to TRBJ1-4; D is possibly TRBD1 (6 bases). This CDR3 region has 16 residues. Germline values: CDR1 SGHNT, CDR2 YENEEA. The CDR3: CASSLGPTGTNEKLSF. In nucleotides, the CDR3 is TGTGCCAGCAGCTTGGGGCCCACAGGGACTAATGAAAAACTGTCTTTT.

This clonotype was seen at least ten times. This chain joins TRBV10-3 and TRBJ2-7; TRBD1 is a possible D gene (6 bases). The CDR3 loop spans 11 amino acids. The V gene's germline CDR1 is ENHRY and CDR2 SYGVKD. Trimming cost V 4 bases and J 5 bases, with 6 bases left between them. The CDR3 bases are TGTGCCATCAGTGGGACAGACGAGCAGTACTTC. This sequence encodes CAISGTDEQYF.

A few counts support this clonotype. The chain couples TRBV4-2 to TRBJ2-2; a possible D gene is TRBD2 (6 bases). The V and J ends lost 4 bases and 4 bases respectively, with 10 bases between them. Germline CDR1 and CDR2: LGHNA and YNFKEQ. This CDR3 is built from 14 residues. This CDR3 reads CASSREAGTGELFF. The CDR3 region has the DNA TGTGCCAGCAGCCGCGAAGCGGGCACCGGGGAGCTGTTTTTT.